Presented here are 27 T cell receptor beta chains from one specimen sequenced in a study of tumor-infiltrating lymphocytes in localized non-small cell lung cancer (dated by TCRdb to 2020 to 2022). The library was generated by the immunoSEQ multiplex PCR assay. The clones in this table, taken by TCRdb from immuneACCESS, are in-frame only. Not every clone is retained; where verified, under half of the shortfall comes from an unresolved V gene, and the cause of the rest is unknown. The sample data list roughly 7,200 clones, and 65% to 85% of these were observed just once. The top ten hold roughly 10% of the sample. The sequencing sample was made of lung tumor tissue. These TCRs come from a human donor with non-small cell lung cancer.

The V and J genes are TRBV7-2 and TRBJ2-1, with 10 bases lining up with TRBD2. Germline values: CDR1 SGHTA, CDR2 FQGNSA. J lost 9 bases, V lost 6 bases, and 17 bases had no gene match. This CDR3 comprises 17 residues. CDR3: CASRYLGSSGRWSEQFF. CDR3 sequence (DNA): TGTGCCAGCAGATACCTCGGGTCTAGCGGGAGATGGAGTGAGCAGTTCTTC.

V gene TRBV6-5 combines with J gene TRBJ1-2; 9 nucleotides agree with TRBD1. The CDR3 spans 12 residues. From germline, CDR1 is MNHEY and CDR2 SVGAGI. V dropped 7 bases and J dropped 6; count of bases not matched to a gene: 3. The CDR3 reads CASTGTGNGYTF. CDR3 nucleotide sequence: TGTGCCAGCACCGGGACAGGGAATGGCTACACCTTC.

The chain employs TRBV30 and TRBJ2-7, with 7 bases aligning to TRBD2. CDR3 size: 14 residues. Germline CDR1 reads GTSNPN; CDR2 reads SVGIG (reference sequence). The V and J ends lost 4 bases and 6 bases, in that order; junction bases with no gene match: 12. The CDR3 is CAWTTGGGPLEQYF. CDR3 sequence (DNA): TGTGCCTGGACTACGGGAGGAGGGCCCCTCGAGCAGTACTTC. The variable domain in full, completed from reference TRBV30 and TRBJ2-7, reads SQTIHQWPATLVQPVGSPLSLECTVEGTSNPNLYWYRQAAGRGLQLLFYSVGIGQISSEVPQNLSASRPQDRQFILSSKKLLLSDSGFYLCAWTTGGGPLEQYFGPGTRLTVT.

The rearrangement joins TRBV2 to TRBJ2-7, with 8 bases lining up with TRBD2. J was trimmed by 9 bases and V by 2 bases; bases with no gene match: 9. Looked up from germline, CDR1 is SNHLY and CDR2 is FYNNEI. The CDR3 totals 14 residues. DNA of the CDR3: TGTGCCAGCAGTGAACAACTAGCGGTAACAGGGCAGTACTTC. This encodes CASSEQLAVTGQYF. Full variable domain (outside the CDR3, taken from reference TRBV2 and TRBJ2-7): EPEVTQTPSHQVTQMGQEVILRCVPISNHLYFYWYRQILGQKVEFLVSFYNNEISEKSEIFDDQFSVERPDGSNFTLKIRSTKLEDSAMYFCASSEQLAVTGQYFGPGTRLTVT.

This clone was seen a few times. CDR3 coding DNA: TGTGCCAGCAGTTTATTGGGTCCCGAGGATGAAGCTTTCTTT. This translates into CASSLLGPEDEAFF. The genes are TRBV27 and TRBJ1-1; no reliable D call. This CDR3 contains 14 residues. Germline V CDR1 and CDR2: MNHEY, SMNVEV (reference sequence). V was clipped by 1 base and J by 7 bases, with 13 bases between them.

The V call is TRBV4-1, the J call TRBJ1-2, with 8 bases identical to TRBD1. With V trimmed by 8 bases and J by 4 bases, 9 bases remained unmatched. The CDR3 totals 14 residues. Per the germline V gene, CDR1 is MGHRA and CDR2 is YSYEKL. In DNA, the CDR3 is TGCGCCAGCGGCGACAGGGGACGGGGCTATGGCTACACCTTC. Residues: CASGDRGRGYGYTF.

The chain uses TRBV5-1 and TRBJ2-3; the D gene is possibly TRBD1 (5 bases). The CDR3 runs 16 residues. CDR1 SGHRS and CDR2 YFSETQ come from the germline V gene. Trimming shortened V by 0 bases and J by 2 bases, and 13 bases separated the two germline ends. The CDR3 DNA reads as TGCGCCAGCAGCTTGGATCAGGGCATTCCCACAGATACGCAGTATTTT. Translated, it gives CASSLDQGIPTDTQYF.

V and J are TRBV18 and TRBJ2-2; 10 bases line up with TRBD2. Germline lookup yields CDR1 KGHSH and CDR2 LQKENI. There are 15 residues in the CDR3. After removal of 4 bases from V and 4 bases from J, the junction contained 3 bases not matched to a gene. The CDR3: CASSLLAGGTGELFF. The CDR3 region has the DNA TGTGCCAGCTCACTTTTAGCGGGAGGCACCGGGGAGCTGTTTTTT.

The V and J genes are TRBV5-1 and TRBJ2-5; TRBD1 might be the D (6 bases). CDR1 and CDR2 (germline): SGHRS, YFSETQ. The CDR3 length is 16 residues. The germline V and J ends were trimmed by 5 bases and 1 base, with 18 bases remaining between them. CDR3 DNA: TGCGCCAGCAGGGATGGTGGAACAGGGAGCCAAGAGACCCAGTACTTC. Its translation is CASRDGGTGSQETQYF. The full variable domain, completed using reference TRBV5-1 and TRBJ2-5, is KAGVTQTPRYLIKTRGQQVTLSCSPISGHRSVSWYQQTPGQGLQFLFEYFSETQRNKGNFPGRFSGRQFSNSRSEMNVSTLELGDSALYLCASRDGGTGSQETQYFGPGTRLLVL.

J is TRBJ2-3 and V is TRBV7-9; 8 nucleotides match TRBD1. Trimming took 2 bases from V and 3 from J; bases not matched to a gene: 1. This CDR3 has 14 amino acids. In germline, CDR1 is SEHNR, CDR2 FQNEAQ (reference sequence). In DNA, the CDR3 is TGTGCCAGCAGCTTAAGACAGGGGACAGATACGCAGTATTTT. It encodes CASSLRQGTDTQYF.

The rearrangement uses TRBV10-3 and TRBJ2-7; TRBD1 is a possible D gene (6 bases). The CDR3 is 15 residues long. The V end was cut by 2 bases, the J end by 4 bases, with 15 bases between. Germline V lookup: CDR1 ENHRY, CDR2 SYGVKD. The DNA of the CDR3 is TGTGCCATCAGTGAGCGAAGGACAGAAGATTACGAGCAGTACTTC. It yields the protein CAISERRTEDYEQYF.

V gene TRBV27 combines with J gene TRBJ1-2, with D hard to call. Germline V gene sequence: CDR1 MNHEY, CDR2 SMNVEV (reference sequence). V lost 0 bases, J lost 6 bases, and 20 bases lay in between. CDR3 length: 17 amino acids. CDR3 protein: CASSLSSRGLGADGYTF. The DNA of the CDR3 is TGTGCCAGCAGTTTATCTTCTCGGGGTTTAGGCGCCGATGGCTACACCTTC.

The chain joins TRBV5-1 to TRBJ2-3; D is undetermined. The CDR3 length is 11 residues. CDR1 is SGHRS and CDR2 is YFSETQ in the germline V gene. Trimming removed 4 bases from V and 2 bases from J, with 2 bases in between. This CDR3 reads CASSITDTQYF. CDR3 DNA sequence: TGCGCCAGCAGCATCACAGATACGCAGTATTTT. The full variable domain, its missing parts supplied by reference TRBV5-1 and TRBJ2-3, is KAGVTQTPRYLIKTRGQQVTLSCSPISGHRSVSWYQQTPGQGLQFLFEYFSETQRNKGNFPGRFSGRQFSNSRSEMNVSTLELGDSALYLCASSITDTQYFGPGTRLTVL.

This clone was counted only a few times. The chain joins TRBV5-4 to TRBJ1-6; D remains unclear. In germline, CDR1 is SGHNT, CDR2 YYREEE (reference sequence). The CDR3 contains 15 residues. V was clipped by 1 base and J by 5 bases, with 10 bases between them. CDR3 sequence (DNA): TGTGCCAGCAGCTTGTATTCCGTGGATAATTCACCCCTCCACTTT. Protein sequence: CASSLYSVDNSPLHF.

The J gene is TRBJ2-1, the V gene TRBV29-1; 9 nucleotides line up with TRBD2. The CDR3 totals 13 residues. Germline CDR1 SQVTM, CDR2 ANQGSEA. The CDR3 loop is CSAILAGLNEQFF. The CDR3 DNA reads TGCAGTGCTATCCTAGCGGGATTAAATGAGCAGTTCTTC.

V and J are TRBV2 and TRBJ2-2, with 9 bases fitting TRBD1. V gave up 7 bases and J gave up 8 bases; unmatched junction bases: 8. The V gene's germline CDR1 is SNHLY and CDR2 FYNNEI. There are 14 residues in the CDR3. Here the CDR3 reads CASTGQGQPGELFF. CDR3 coding DNA: TGTGCCAGCACGGGACAGGGACAACCGGGGGAGCTGTTTTTT.

J is TRBJ1-1 and V is TRBV5-6, with D unresolved. CDR3 length: 11 residues. Germline V gives CDR1 SGHDT, CDR2 YYEEEE. V was pared by 1 base and J by 7 bases, with 5 bases between. The CDR3 DNA reads TGTGCCAGCAGCTTGAAGGGTGAAGCTTTCTTT. Translation: CASSLKGEAFF.

The V gene is TRBV21-1, the J gene TRBJ1-2. TRBV21-1 is deemed a pseudogene. CDR3 length: 13 amino acids. The CDR3 is CASRFRDNYGYTF. The CDR3 DNA sequence: TGTGCCAGCAGATTCCGGGACAACTATGGCTACACCTTC.

This chain connects TRBV13 to TRBJ2-2, with 10 bases matching TRBD1. With V trimmed by 6 bases and J by 3 bases, 1 base remained unmatched. The V gene's germline CDR1 is PRHDT and CDR2 FYEKMQ (reference sequence). This CDR3 spans 14 amino acids. For the CDR3, the DNA is TGTGCCAGCAGAGGACAGGGGGACACCGGGGAGCTGTTTTTT. It translates to CASRGQGDTGELFF.

The chain is built from TRBV7-2 and TRBJ2-7; no definite D call. Per the germline V gene, CDR1 is SGHTA and CDR2 is FQGNSA. The V gene lost 1 base and the J gene lost 5 bases, with 9 bases spanning the gap. The CDR3 is made up of 13 amino acids. The CDR3 region is CASSLGTLNEQYF. CDR3 sequence (DNA): TGTGCCAGCAGCTTAGGGACGTTGAACGAGCAGTACTTC. Looking up the rest from reference TRBV7-2 and TRBJ2-7 gives the full variable domain: GAGVSQSPSNKVTEKGKDVELRCDPISGHTALYWYRQSLGQGLEFLIYFQGNSAPDKSGLPSDRFSAERTGGSVSTLTIQRTQQEDSAVYLCASSLGTLNEQYFGPGTRLTVT.

This chain links TRBV19 with TRBJ1-2, with 7 bases fitting TRBD1. The CDR3 contains 15 residues. Germline V gene sequence: CDR1 LNHDA, CDR2 SQIVND (reference sequence). V lost 3 bases to trimming and J lost 2 bases; unmatched junction nucleotides: 6. As DNA, the CDR3 is TGTGCCAGTAGTATGACAGGGATGAAGAACTATGGCTACACCTTC. Protein: CASSMTGMKNYGYTF.

This clone has only one observation. The rearrangement uses TRBV28 and TRBJ1-3; unclear D gene. The CDR3 extends over 16 amino acids. V was trimmed by 6 bases and J by 2 bases, leaving 17 bases between them. Germline V gene sequence: CDR1 MDHEN, CDR2 SYDVKM. CDR3 amino acids: CASSLIPGGTGNTIYF. The CDR3 DNA is TGTGCCAGCAGCTTGATTCCCGGAGGTACTGGAAACACCATATATTTT.

This clone was observed a single time. This chain joins TRBV6-1 and TRBJ2-1, with 10 bases lining up with TRBD2. Looked up from germline, CDR1 is MNHNS and CDR2 is SASEGT. The CDR3 runs to 14 residues. The V segment lost 9 bases and the J segment 8 bases; nucleotides outside the gene matches: 10. The CDR3 region is CARTSLAGAYEQFF. The CDR3 nucleotides are TGTGCCAGAACTAGTCTAGCGGGAGCATATGAGCAGTTCTTC.

CDR3 bases: TGTGCCATCCGCGGGGAGGGGATCTACGAGCAGTACTTC. Translating gives CAIRGEGIYEQYF. This chain links TRBV10-3 with TRBJ2-7, with 7 positions matching TRBD2. Germline lookup yields CDR1 ENHRY and CDR2 SYGVKD. With 8 bases clipped from V and 3 bases from J, the junction kept 7 bases outside the gene matches. The CDR3 runs to 13 residues.

The chain couples TRBV5-5 to TRBJ1-5, with D maybe TRBD1 (6 bases). This CDR3 spans 15 amino acids. Germline assignment: CDR1 SGHKS and CDR2 YYEKEE (reference sequence). V lost 4 bases and J lost 1, with 12 bases in between. CDR3 region: CASSGDTKSNQPQHF. Written as DNA, the CDR3 is TGTGCCAGCAGCGGGGACACGAAGAGCAATCAGCCCCAGCATTTT.

This sequence joins TRBV5-1 and TRBJ1-3; D may be TRBD1 (6 bases). Between the trimmed V and J ends, which lost 3 bases and 0 bases, there was a span of 16 bases. This CDR3 contains 17 residues. Germline V gene sequence: CDR1 SGHRS, CDR2 YFSETQ. This CDR3 is CASSSAPTGPSGNTIYF. CDR3 sequence (DNA): TGCGCCAGCAGCTCCGCCCCGACAGGACCCTCTGGAAACACCATATATTTT.

The rearrangement links TRBV5-1 to TRBJ2-1; 11 bases line up with TRBD2. The V gene end was trimmed by 2 bases and the J gene end by 3 bases; junction bases not matched to a gene: 4. This CDR3 has 16 residues. CDR1 and CDR2 (germline): SGHRS, YFSETQ. CDR3 loop: CASSLLAGEYYNEQFF. CDR3 sequence (DNA): TGCGCCAGCAGCTTACTAGCGGGAGAATACTACAATGAGCAGTTCTTC.